The source of this T cell receptor (beta chain) is a study of human T cells and chemical hapten exposure. In its sample, this clonotype was seen many times. Its target is unknown. The time point denotes: pre-sensitization, week 0. Specified treatment: therapeutic diphenylcyclopropenone sensitization with weekly scalp DPC. The donor pool consisted of alopecia patients aged 18 to 70 years, considered suitable for DPC. General study points: The study found expanded TCRs formed significantly more large CDR3 similarity clusters than controls. With DPC sensitization, TCRs exceeding 1 in 1000 frequency showed no change.

Individual cDNA molecules received unique molecular identifiers in the library. TCRdb fed the RACE reads into MiXCR, producing one record per CDR3 protein. The sample lists 300,000 to 450,000 distinct CDR3 sequences, around 5.5% occurring once. The CDR3 loop spans 13 amino acids. Germline V gene data show CDR1 as SGDLS and CDR2 as YYNGEE. V lost 0 bases, J lost 10 bases, and 11 bases lay in between. The sequence derives from a woman aged 50 to 60 with alopecia areata. Some clones in this sample may be carry-over from other donors' samples. The chain recombines TRBV9 with TRBJ2-1; no clear D gene. Material: whole blood, obtained in connection with sensitization to the hapten diphenylcyclopropenone (DPC). CDR3 protein: CASSVGSSREQFF. The CDR3 nucleotides are TGTGCCAGCAGCGTAGGTAGTAGCCGGGAGCAGTTCTTC.